These 19 T cell receptor beta chains came from one sample sequenced in a study of blood T cell repertoires in COVID-19. Profiled with immunoSEQ multiplex PCR; TCRdb holds only in-frame clones, not every one. The sample lists just under 350,000 clones, around 88% occurring once. Sequenced sample: peripheral blood. The source of these receptors is a man aged 25 to 40 with active or convalescent COVID-19.

This clone occurred a few times. The V gene is TRBV9, the J gene TRBJ2-6, with D possibly TRBD2 on 5 matching bases. V was trimmed by 4 bases and J by 0 bases, leaving 11 bases between them. CDR3 length: 16 amino acids. Germline V gene sequence: CDR1 SGDLS, CDR2 YYNGEE. CDR3 sequence (DNA): TGTGCCAGCAGCCCCAGAGGGAGCTCTGGGGCCAACGTCCTGACTTTC. This codes for CASSPRGSSGANVLTF.

The chain recombines TRBV5-5 with TRBJ1-2; TRBD1 aligns across 9 bases. V was clipped by 4 bases and J by 4 bases; unmatched bases: 8. The V gene's germline CDR1 is SGHKS and CDR2 YYEKEE (reference sequence). The CDR3 totals 15 residues. CDR3 region: CASSRGTGTFYGYTF. In DNA form, the CDR3 reads TGTGCCAGCAGCCGTGGGACAGGGACCTTCTATGGCTACACCTTC. The entire variable domain, with the rest obtained from reference TRBV5-5 and TRBJ1-2, is as follows: DAGVTQSPTHLIKTRGQQVTLRCSPISGHKSVSWYQQVLGQGPQFIFQYYEKEERGRGNFPDRFSARQFPNYSSELNVNALLLGDSALYLCASSRGTGTFYGYTFGSGTRLTVV.

This chain joins TRBV4-3 and TRBJ2-3; the D gene is possibly TRBD2 (6 bases). The CDR3 covers 16 residues. V lost 4 bases and J 6 bases, leaving 20 bases between the germline ends. Germline V gene data show CDR1 as LGHNA and CDR2 as YSLEER. CDR3 region: CASSPAGRAAPDTQYF. CDR3 nucleotides: TGCGCCAGCAGCCCAGCCGGGAGAGCGGCCCCCGATACGCAGTATTTT.

The genes are TRBV11-2 and TRBJ1-5; D remains ambiguous. The CDR3 runs to 13 residues. V was trimmed by 0 bases and J by 7 bases, leaving 7 bases between them. Per the germline V gene, CDR1 is SGHAT and CDR2 is FQNNGV. The CDR3 protein is CASSLDLRQPQHF. The CDR3 DNA follows: TGTGCCAGCAGCTTAGATTTGAGGCAGCCCCAGCATTTT.

The chain links TRBV6-6 to TRBJ1-5; 10 bases map to TRBD1. V gave up 5 bases and J gave up 3 bases; unmatched junction bases: 13. The germline V gene encodes CDR1 MNHNY and CDR2 SVGAGI (reference sequence). The length of the CDR3 is 18 residues. The CDR3 spells CASSPSPRQGAYNQPQHF. In nucleotides, the CDR3 is TGTGCCAGCAGTCCCTCCCCTAGACAGGGGGCCTACAATCAGCCCCAGCATTTT.

The chain carries TRBV13 and TRBJ1-4; 9 bases fit TRBD1. CDR3 size: 14 residues. From germline, CDR1 is PRHDT and CDR2 FYEKMQ (reference sequence). Germline trimming cut 5 bases from V and 8 bases from J; bases unmatched to any gene: 6. Written as DNA, the CDR3 is TGTGCCAGCAGCCCAGGACAGGGGTACGAAAAACTGTTTTTT. This gives the protein CASSPGQGYEKLFF.

This clone appeared once. The chain employs TRBV13 and TRBJ1-4; D gene ambiguous. Germline V CDR1 and CDR2: PRHDT, FYEKMQ (reference sequence). The CDR3 length is 12 residues. The V end lost 3 bases, the J end lost 5 bases, and 4 bases lay between the germline ends. CDR3: CASSFENEKLFF. The CDR3 DNA sequence: TGTGCCAGCAGCTTCGAGAATGAAAAACTGTTTTTT.

The rearrangement links TRBV7-2 to TRBJ2-1; D remains ambiguous. Germline lookup yields CDR1 SGHTA and CDR2 FQGNSA. V shed 3 bases and J shed 2 bases, with 14 bases lying between them. The CDR3 contains 16 residues. The CDR3 is CASSFPRSPTYNEQFF. The CDR3 nucleotides read TGTGCCAGCAGCTTCCCTCGGTCCCCGACCTACAATGAGCAGTTCTTC.

The chain uses TRBV4-1 and TRBJ2-2, with 7 bases that match TRBD1. Unmatched junction bases numbered 14, after V lost 4 bases and J lost 0 bases. This CDR3 spans 19 amino acids. Germline values: CDR1 MGHRA, CDR2 YSYEKL. CDR3 residues: CASSLGHIFGTANTGELFF. CDR3 DNA sequence: TGCGCCAGCAGCCTAGGACATATTTTCGGGACAGCGAACACCGGGGAGCTGTTTTTT.

V gene TRBV18 combines with J gene TRBJ1-2; D is unresolved. Trimming shortened V by 3 bases and J by 8 bases, and 16 bases separated the two germline ends. Germline V gene data show CDR1 as KGHSH and CDR2 as LQKENI. The CDR3 totals 14 residues. The CDR3 bases are TGTGCCAGCTCACCTTTTGAGGGTCCTGGGGGCTACACCTTC. The encoded protein is CASSPFEGPGGYTF.

This sequence joins TRBV4-1 and TRBJ1-5; weak D call: TRBD1 (6 bases). The germline V and J ends were trimmed by 0 bases and 7 bases, with 10 bases remaining between them. The CDR3 extends over 14 amino acids. Germline CDR1 reads MGHRA; CDR2 reads YSYEKL. CDR3 nucleotides: TGCGCCAGCAGCCAAGAGGGGGCATCACAGCCCCAGCATTTT. The encoded protein is CASSQEGASQPQHF.

A few counts support this clone. The chain carries TRBV6-2 or TRBV6-3 and TRBJ2-7; tentatively, D is TRBD1 (6 bases). The CDR3 runs to 15 residues. Trimming pared 5 bases from V and 1 base from J, leaving 15 bases between. Germline V gene data show CDR1 as MNHEY and CDR2 as SVGEGT. As DNA, the CDR3 is TGTGCCAGCAGTCCACAGGGATCATTTTCCTACGAGCAGTACTTC. Encoded protein: CASSPQGSFSYEQYF.

The J gene is TRBJ2-1, the V gene TRBV4-1, with 13 bases fitting TRBD2. V gave up 3 bases and J gave up 7 bases; unmatched junction bases: 6. CDR1 is MGHRA and CDR2 is YSYEKL in the germline V gene. The CDR3 consists of 16 residues. The CDR3 coding sequence is TGCGCCAGCAGCCAGTCCGGGACTAGCGGGATAAATGAGCAGTTCTTC. Protein sequence: CASSQSGTSGINEQFF.

The CDR3 DNA reads TGCAGCGTTTTGGCAGAGGATGGCTACACCTTC. Translation: CSVLAEDGYTF. V and J are TRBV29-1 and TRBJ1-2; D gene uncertain. V lost 5 bases, J lost 6 bases, and 10 bases lay in between. Germline V gene data show CDR1 as SQVTM and CDR2 as ANQGSEA. CDR3 length equals 11 residues.

The CDR3, as DNA: TGTGCCAGTTCCCGGGACAGGGAGGATGAGCAGTTCTTC. It translates to CASSRDREDEQFF. The chain is built from TRBV2 and TRBJ2-1; 9 nucleotides align to TRBD1. V gave up 9 bases and J gave up 8 bases; unmatched junction bases: 8. The germline gives CDR1 SNHLY, CDR2 FYNNEI. This CDR3 is 13 amino acids long.

V is TRBV30 and J is TRBJ2-7; TRBD2 agrees at 7 bases. J was trimmed by 1 base and V by 3 bases; bases with no gene match: 6. Germline-derived CDR1 and CDR2 are GTSNPN and SVGIG (reference sequence). The CDR3 is 14 amino acids. CDR3 region: CAWRRLAGSYEQYF. For the CDR3, the DNA is TGTGCCTGGAGGAGACTAGCTGGGTCCTACGAGCAGTACTTC.

V is TRBV30 and J is TRBJ2-3, with 10 bases aligning to TRBD2. CDR1 and CDR2 (germline): GTSNPN, SVGIG (reference sequence). CDR3 length equals 17 residues. V was clipped by 4 bases and J by 7 bases; unmatched bases: 17. The CDR3 reads CAWNVWELAGAQYTQYF. The CDR3 coding sequence is TGTGCCTGGAATGTCTGGGAGCTAGCGGGGGCCCAATATACGCAGTATTTT.

This clone was seen a single time. The sample has other DNA sequences that encode this CDR3 too. The chain combines TRBV7-2 with TRBJ1-5; a possible D gene is TRBD1 (6 bases). The germline CDR1 and CDR2 sequences are SGHTA and FQGNSA. The CDR3 runs 15 residues. The ends were cut back, 2 bases at V and 4 bases at J, with 12 bases in the middle. The CDR3 reads CASSLMTGGNQPQHF. The CDR3 DNA reads as TGTGCCAGCAGCTTAATGACAGGAGGAAATCAGCCCCAGCATTTT.

V is TRBV2 and J is TRBJ1-2; D might be TRBD1 (6 bases). V was pared by 3 bases and J by 4 bases, with 9 bases between. This CDR3 has 13 amino acids. The germline gives CDR1 SNHLY, CDR2 FYNNEI. Here the CDR3 reads CASSERQVYGYTF. In DNA form, the CDR3 reads TGTGCCAGCAGTGAGCGACAGGTCTATGGCTACACCTTC.